One sample yielded the 16 T cell receptor beta chains listed below, sequenced in a study of blood T cells in healthy people across ages. A second roughly 6 to 12 cycle PCR used barcoded and J-beta primers. TCRdb passed the 5' RACE reads through MiXCR, listing each CDR3 protein once. The table lists more than 500,000 distinct CDR3 sequences, 27% of them singletons, with about 18% in the top ten. The sequenced sample was blood. These TCRs come from a woman in her seventies in good health.

This clonotype was counted a few times. V gene TRBV5-1 combines with J gene TRBJ2-3, with 12 bases fitting TRBD1. The CDR3 is 16 amino acids. The V and J ends lost 1 base and 5 bases, in that order; junction bases with no gene match: 5. Per germline, CDR1 SGHRS and CDR2 YFSETQ. CDR3 DNA sequence: TGCGCCAGCAGCTTGCAGGGACAGGGGGCAGGAGATACGCAGTATTTT. This sequence encodes CASSLQGQGAGDTQYF.

The chain has TRBV10-3 and TRBJ2-1; D tentatively fits TRBD1 or TRBD2 (5 bases each). The germline gives CDR1 ENHRY, CDR2 SYGVKD. The CDR3 is made up of 14 amino acids. V was shortened by 7 bases and J by 6 bases, with 16 bases between the two germline ends. Here the CDR3 reads CAITAGGAGNEQFF. For the CDR3, the DNA is TGTGCCATCACGGCGGGTGGGGCCGGCAATGAGCAGTTCTTC.

This chain links TRBV12-3 or TRBV12-4 with TRBJ1-2; no clear D gene. Trimming took 5 bases from V and 7 from J, leaving 14 bases between them. The CDR3 totals 13 residues. In DNA, the CDR3 is TGTGCCAGCAGTCGCGCGTTGGACGGTGGCTACACCTTC. It encodes CASSRALDGGYTF.

The chain combines TRBV9 with TRBJ2-7; a weak D match, TRBD1 (5 bases). The CDR3 consists of 14 residues. From germline, CDR1 is SGDLS and CDR2 YYNGEE. The V end lost 4 bases, the J end lost 1 base, and 12 bases lay between the germline ends. The CDR3 region is CASSPRQTSYEQYF. The DNA of the CDR3 is TGTGCCAGCAGCCCCCGACAGACTTCCTACGAGCAGTACTTC. Filled out from reference TRBV9 and TRBJ2-7, the complete variable domain reads DSGVTQTPKHLITATGQRVTLRCSPRSGDLSVYWYQQSLDQGLQFLIQYYNGEERAKGNILERFSAQQFPDLHSELNLSSLELGDSALYFCASSPRQTSYEQYFGPGTRLTVT.

Only a few counts were recorded for this clonotype. CDR3 sequence (DNA): TGTGCCAGCAGTTTGCGGGACATCCACGGTGTGTACCGTGAAAAACTGTTTTTT. Translated: CASSLRDIHGVYREKLFF. The J gene is TRBJ1-4, the V gene TRBV27; D is perhaps TRBD1 (6 bases). V dropped 3 bases and J dropped 7 bases, with 24 bases sitting between them. CDR1 is MNHEY and CDR2 is SMNVEV in the germline V gene (reference sequence). The CDR3 runs to 18 residues.

This clonotype came up a few times. The V call is TRBV12-3 or TRBV12-4, the J call TRBJ2-7, with D perhaps given as TRBD1 or TRBD2 (5 bases each). Deletions cut 3 bases from V and 0 bases from J, with 15 bases between. This CDR3 spans 16 amino acids. The CDR3 reads CASSFWGRGFSYEQYF. The CDR3 DNA follows: TGTGCCAGCAGTTTTTGGGGACGGGGATTCTCCTACGAGCAGTACTTC.

This chain uses TRBV10-3 with TRBJ2-1, with 7 bases matching TRBD2. The germline gives CDR1 ENHRY, CDR2 SYGVKD. The CDR3 consists of 13 residues. Trimming at V came to 7 bases and at J to 2 bases, leaving 2 bases not matched to a gene. CDR3 in DNA: TGTGCCATCACGAGCGGGGCCTACAATGAGCAGTTCTTC. This encodes CAITSGAYNEQFF.

About this clonotype: Without the conserved terminal phenylalanine or tryptophan, this CDR3 likely stems from a read error. The gene calls are TRBV5-1 and TRBJ1-3; TRBD1 agrees at 7 bases. The CDR3 consists of 14 residues. Looked up from germline, CDR1 is SGHRS and CDR2 is YFSETQ. With 4 bases clipped from V and 3 bases from J, the junction kept 4 bases outside the gene matches. In DNA form, the CDR3 reads TGCGCCAGCAGCATAGGGGGCGGTGGAAACACCATATATCTT. This codes for CASSIGGGGNTIYL.

This clonotype appeared a few times. The J gene is TRBJ2-7, the V gene TRBV20-1, with D perhaps matching TRBD1 (5 bases). The CDR3 is 12 residues long. The V gene lost 6 bases and the J gene lost 2 bases, with 11 bases spanning the gap. In germline, CDR1 is DFQATT, CDR2 SNEGSKA (reference sequence). CDR3 sequence: CSARPGPYEQYF. CDR3 coding DNA: TGCAGTGCCAGGCCAGGGCCCTACGAGCAGTACTTC.

This clonotype came up many times. The rearrangement uses TRBV29-1 and TRBJ2-7, with 7 bases lining up with TRBD2. This CDR3 region has 15 residues. In germline, CDR1 is SQVTM, CDR2 ANQGSEA. V trimming: 4 bases; J trimming: 4 bases; junction bases outside the gene matches: 13. DNA for the CDR3: TGCAGCGTTGCGCCACGGGGGGAGGGTTCGTACGAGCAGTACTTC. It is translated as CSVAPRGEGSYEQYF.

This clonotype was found a few times. The J gene is TRBJ2-5, the V gene TRBV5-6; D not resolved. CDR1 and CDR2 from the germline V gene are SGHDT and YYEEEE. The CDR3 loop spans 13 amino acids. V lost 1 base to trimming and J lost 5 bases, with 9 bases between them. CDR3: CASSLTEGETQYF. The CDR3, as DNA: TGTGCCAGCAGCTTGACCGAAGGGGAGACCCAGTACTTC.

This clonotype appeared a single time. The junction departs from germline at one end; a sequencing error may be responsible. The chain has TRBV24-1 and TRBJ2-7; D is undetermined. The germline CDR1 and CDR2 sequences are KGHDR and SFDVKD. The CDR3 is 12 residues long. The CDR3, as DNA: TGTGCCACCAGTGATTCCTACTACGAACAGTACTTC. It yields the protein CATSDSYYEQYF.

The chain recombines TRBV7-2 with TRBJ1-4; 7 bases match TRBD1. The V gene's germline CDR1 is SGHTA and CDR2 FQGNSA. The CDR3 loop spans 15 amino acids. V was pared by 3 bases and J by 2 bases, with 3 bases of the junction left unmatched. Here the CDR3 DNA reads TGTGCCAGCAGCTTGGAGGGACAGACTAATGAAAAACTGTTTTTT. It specifies CASSLEGQTNEKLFF.

The rearrangement joins TRBV7-9 to TRBJ1-2; no reliable D call. CDR3 length equals 14 residues. V dropped 5 bases and J dropped 8 bases, with 18 bases sitting between them. CDR1 and CDR2 (germline): SEHNR, FQNEAQ (reference sequence). CDR3: CASSLAVGLGGYTF. CDR3 DNA: TGTGCCAGCAGCCTCGCAGTGGGATTGGGCGGCTACACCTTC.

This clonotype occurred a few times. The chain employs TRBV29-1 and TRBJ1-2; no clear D. Germline V gives CDR1 SQVTM, CDR2 ANQGSEA. Trimming stripped 3 bases from V and 8 bases from J, with 7 bases between. The CDR3 runs 10 residues. CDR3 residues: CSVDDGGYTF. DNA of the CDR3: TGCAGCGTTGACGATGGGGGCTACACCTTC. Filled out from reference TRBV29-1 and TRBJ1-2, the complete variable domain reads SAVISQKPSRDICQRGTSLTIQCQVDSQVTMMFWYRQQPGQSLTLIATANQGSEATYESGFVIDKFPISRPNLTFSTLTVSNMSPEDSSIYLCSVDDGGYTFGSGTRLTVV.

This clonotype was recorded at least ten times. The rearrangement joins TRBV7-2 to TRBJ2-6, with 8 bases fitting TRBD2. The CDR3 is made up of 15 amino acids. Germline V lookup: CDR1 SGHTA, CDR2 FQGNSA. V dropped 5 bases and J dropped 1; count of bases not matched to a gene: 1. DNA for the CDR3: TGTGCCAGCAGCGCGGGGGGATCTGGGGCCAACGTCCTGACTTTC. Protein sequence: CASSAGGSGANVLTF.